These 19 T cell receptor beta chains were sequenced from one sample in a study of CD8+ T cells in alopecia areata (dated by TCRdb to between 2017 and 2018). Receptor amplification or capture employed the immunoSEQ multiplex PCR assay. For TCR sequencing, RNA was extracted from every sample and reverse transcribed into cDNA to serve as template. TCRdb holds this immuneACCESS table with in-frame rearrangements only. Some clones are missing; in checked studies, unresolved V genes explain under half, and the rest has no known cause. The sample includes tens of thousands of clones, with around 54% observed a single time. Jointly, the top ten make up 5.5% to 6% of the sample. Material for sequencing was NKG2D-high CD8+ T cells sorted from blood. The cell subset or site label corresponds to: sorted CD8+ NKG2D-high blood T cells. The receptors were sampled from a human donor with alopecia areata.

This clone was seen only a few times. The chain couples TRBV29-1 to TRBJ2-2, with 7 bases fitting TRBD1. Per the germline V gene, CDR1 is SQVTM and CDR2 is ANQGSEA. Losses at the gene ends were 7 bases for V and 5 bases for J; bases not matched to a gene: 7. This CDR3 is 13 amino acids long. In nucleotides, the CDR3 is TGCAGCGCTCCAGGGGGTCGAACCGGGGAGCTGTTTTTT. As protein: CSAPGGRTGELFF.

This clone was observed a few times. V usage is TRBV23-1 and J usage is TRBJ2-3; D ambiguous. TRBV23-1 is placed among ORFs of uncertain function. Trimming cost V 3 bases and J 7 bases, with 2 bases left between them. The CDR3 is 10 amino acids. Here the CDR3 DNA reads TGCGCCAGCAGTCATTATACGCAGTATTTT. Residues: CASSHYTQYF.

This clone was observed a handful of times. This sequence joins TRBV15 and TRBJ2-3; unclear D gene. Deletions cut 5 bases from V and 1 base from J, with 7 bases between. Germline assignment: CDR1 LNHNV and CDR2 YYDKDF (reference sequence). The CDR3 extends over 13 amino acids. This CDR3 is CATSAYGTDTQYF. CDR3 in DNA: TGTGCCACCAGCGCGTACGGCACAGATACGCAGTATTTT.

This clone was observed a few times. DNA for the CDR3: TGTGCCAGCAGCTTAGAGCCCCCGTACGAGCAGTACTTC. It codes for CASSLEPPYEQYF. The rearrangement joins TRBV7-9 to TRBJ2-7; D unclear. V lost 1 base to trimming and J lost 4 bases, with 8 bases between them. The CDR3 spans 13 residues. From germline, CDR1 is SEHNR and CDR2 FQNEAQ (reference sequence).

V usage is TRBV10-3 and J usage is TRBJ2-2; 8 nucleotides align to TRBD2. From germline, CDR1 is ENHRY and CDR2 SYGVKD. The CDR3 length is 17 residues. J lost 4 bases, V lost 2 bases, and 9 bases had no gene match. The CDR3 reads CAISEPTSGAATGELFF. The DNA of the CDR3 is TGTGCCATCAGTGAGCCAACTAGCGGTGCGGCCACCGGGGAGCTGTTTTTT.

This chain uses TRBV5-6 with TRBJ2-6, with D unclear. V was clipped by 2 bases and J by 4 bases, with 10 bases between them. CDR3 length: 15 amino acids. The germline gives CDR1 SGHDT, CDR2 YYEEEE. The DNA of the CDR3 is TGTGCCAGCAGCTTTGGTTGGTCCGGGGCCAACGTCCTGACTTTC. Translation gives CASSFGWSGANVLTF.

The rearrangement joins TRBV4-1 to TRBJ1-5; D is perhaps TRBD1 (6 bases). Trimming removed 0 bases at V and 3 bases at J, with 9 bases between. In germline, CDR1 is MGHRA, CDR2 YSYEKL. The CDR3 sequence is 15 residues long. The CDR3 DNA sequence: TGCGCCAGCAGCCAAGAAGGGGGGAACAATCAGCCCCAGCATTTT. This translates into CASSQEGGNNQPQHF.

CDR3 DNA sequence: TGTGCCAGCAGCGTAGGGGCAGGTCGGACTGAAGCTTTCTTT. This codes for CASSVGAGRTEAFF. The rearrangement uses TRBV9 and TRBJ1-1; D uncertain. The CDR3 totals 14 residues. V lost 0 bases and J 5 bases, leaving 11 bases between the germline ends. CDR1 SGDLS and CDR2 YYNGEE come from the germline V gene.

The chain combines TRBV30 with TRBJ1-2, with D possibly TRBD1 on 5 matching bases. Germline CDR1 reads GTSNPN; CDR2 reads SVGIG (reference sequence). V was clipped by 5 bases and J by 8 bases, with 12 bases between them. The CDR3 runs to 11 residues. The CDR3 loop is CAWEKGPGYTF. In nucleotides, the CDR3 is TGTGCCTGGGAAAAGGGACCCGGCTACACCTTC.

As DNA, the CDR3 is TGCAGCCCCCCCGGCGGGTTAGAGACCCAGTACTTC. This gives the protein CSPPGGLETQYF. The chain carries TRBV29-1 and TRBJ2-5; D may be TRBD2 (5 bases). Trimming removed 8 bases at V and 4 bases at J, with 14 bases between. CDR1 SQVTM and CDR2 ANQGSEA come from the germline V gene. This CDR3 comprises 12 residues. The full variable domain, rest sourced from reference TRBV29-1 and TRBJ2-5, is SAVISQKPSRDICQRGTSLTIQCQVDSQVTMMFWYRQQPGQSLTLIATANQGSEATYESGFVIDKFPISRPNLTFSTLTVSNMSPEDSSIYLCSPPGGLETQYFGPGTRLLVL.

The rearrangement uses TRBV29-1 and TRBJ2-1; D call uncertain. V lost 2 bases and J lost 6, with 11 bases in between. The CDR3 is 13 amino acids. Germline V gene lookup returns CDR1 SQVTM and CDR2 ANQGSEA. The CDR3 nucleotides are TGCAGCGTTGAATCGGACCCCGGCAATGAGCAGTTCTTC. It yields the protein CSVESDPGNEQFF.

This rearrangement joins TRBV4-1 to TRBJ2-7; no firm D call. V dropped 0 bases and J dropped 0 bases, with 9 bases sitting between them. Germline CDR1 is MGHRA and CDR2 is YSYEKL. The CDR3 runs to 15 residues. The CDR3 coding sequence is TGCGCCAGCAGCCAAGATCTGCAGAGCTCCTACGAGCAGTACTTC. The encoded protein is CASSQDLQSSYEQYF.

This clone was seen a few times. The chain links TRBV28 to TRBJ2-1; tentatively, D is TRBD2 (7 bases). V shed 2 bases and J shed 5 bases, with 13 bases lying between them. CDR1 is MDHEN, CDR2 SYDVKM, per germline. The CDR3 length is 15 residues. CDR3 residues: CASSLVGGPDNEQFF. Written as DNA, the CDR3 is TGTGCCAGCAGTTTAGTGGGGGGGCCCGACAATGAGCAGTTCTTC.

This clone has only a few counts. V gene TRBV23-1 combines with J gene TRBJ2-3; D may be TRBD2 (5 bases). TRBV23-1 falls under the ORF class, with uncertain function. V lost 0 bases to trimming and J lost 2 bases, with 9 bases between them. The CDR3 is 15 residues long. The CDR3 sequence: CASSQSRGNTDTQYF. In DNA, the CDR3 is TGCGCCAGCAGTCAATCCCGGGGAAACACAGATACGCAGTATTTT.

V gene TRBV5-1 combines with J gene TRBJ2-7; D not resolved. Trimming took 1 base from V and 3 from J, leaving 11 bases between them. The CDR3 contains 14 residues. CDR1 is SGHRS and CDR2 is YFSETQ in the germline V gene. The CDR3 loop reads CASSLFMESYEQYF. CDR3 bases: TGCGCCAGCAGCTTGTTTATGGAAAGCTACGAGCAGTACTTC. Together with reference TRBV5-1 and TRBJ2-7, the CDR3 gives the full variable domain: KAGVTQTPRYLIKTRGQQVTLSCSPISGHRSVSWYQQTPGQGLQFLFEYFSETQRNKGNFPGRFSGRQFSNSRSEMNVSTLELGDSALYLCASSLFMESYEQYFGPGTRLTVT.

V gene TRBV28 combines with J gene TRBJ2-7; no clear D gene. The CDR3 consists of 12 residues. Between the trimmed V and J ends, which lost 2 bases and 5 bases, there was a span of 7 bases. The germline gives CDR1 MDHEN, CDR2 SYDVKM. The CDR3 loop reads CASSLEGHEQYF. CDR3 nucleotide sequence: TGTGCCAGCAGTTTAGAAGGTCACGAGCAGTACTTC. Complete variable domain (other parts from reference TRBV28 and TRBJ2-7): DVKVTQSSRYLVKRTGEKVFLECVQDMDHENMFWYRQDPGLGLRLIYFSYDVKMKEKGDIPEGYSVSREKKERFSLILESASTNQTSMYLCASSLEGHEQYFGPGTRLTVT.

The chain links TRBV6-5 to TRBJ2-7; 7 positions match TRBD1. J was trimmed by 5 bases and V by 0 bases; bases with no gene match: 10. There are 16 residues in the CDR3. The germline V gene has CDR1 MNHEY and CDR2 SVGAGI. Here the CDR3 reads CASSYSSIQGNDEQYF. The CDR3 coding sequence is TGTGCCAGCAGTTACTCGAGTATACAGGGGAACGACGAGCAGTACTTC.

The CDR3 DNA reads as TGTGCCAGCAGCGGACAGGGGCAGACCCAGTACTTC. Its protein is CASSGQGQTQYF. The chain is built from TRBV9 and TRBJ2-5, with 8 bases that match TRBD1. Trimming at V came to 3 bases and at J to 6 bases, leaving 1 base not matched to a gene. This CDR3 spans 12 amino acids. Germline values: CDR1 SGDLS, CDR2 YYNGEE.

The chain combines TRBV7-2 with TRBJ2-5, with D possibly TRBD2 on 6 matching bases. V was trimmed by 4 bases and J by 4 bases, leaving 16 bases between them. The CDR3 has 15 residues. From germline, CDR1 is SGHTA and CDR2 FQGNSA. This CDR3 is CASSSSVREVETQYF. The CDR3 DNA sequence: TGTGCCAGCAGCTCTAGCGTTAGAGAGGTAGAGACCCAGTACTTC.